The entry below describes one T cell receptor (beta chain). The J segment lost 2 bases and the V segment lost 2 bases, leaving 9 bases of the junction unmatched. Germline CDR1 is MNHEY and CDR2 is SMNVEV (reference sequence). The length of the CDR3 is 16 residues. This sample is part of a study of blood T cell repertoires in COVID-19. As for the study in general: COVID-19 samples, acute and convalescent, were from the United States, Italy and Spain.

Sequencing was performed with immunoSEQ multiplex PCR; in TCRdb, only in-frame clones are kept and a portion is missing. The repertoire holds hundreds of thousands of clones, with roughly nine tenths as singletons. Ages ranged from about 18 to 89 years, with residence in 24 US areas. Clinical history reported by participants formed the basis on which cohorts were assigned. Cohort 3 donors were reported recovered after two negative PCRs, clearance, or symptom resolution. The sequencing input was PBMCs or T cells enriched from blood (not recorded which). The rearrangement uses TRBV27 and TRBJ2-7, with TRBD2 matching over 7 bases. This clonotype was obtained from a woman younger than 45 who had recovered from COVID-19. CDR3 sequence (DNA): TGTGCCAGCAGTTTAGGGGTGGGAGGGCACGCCTACGAGCAGTACTTC. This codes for CASSLGVGGHAYEQYF.